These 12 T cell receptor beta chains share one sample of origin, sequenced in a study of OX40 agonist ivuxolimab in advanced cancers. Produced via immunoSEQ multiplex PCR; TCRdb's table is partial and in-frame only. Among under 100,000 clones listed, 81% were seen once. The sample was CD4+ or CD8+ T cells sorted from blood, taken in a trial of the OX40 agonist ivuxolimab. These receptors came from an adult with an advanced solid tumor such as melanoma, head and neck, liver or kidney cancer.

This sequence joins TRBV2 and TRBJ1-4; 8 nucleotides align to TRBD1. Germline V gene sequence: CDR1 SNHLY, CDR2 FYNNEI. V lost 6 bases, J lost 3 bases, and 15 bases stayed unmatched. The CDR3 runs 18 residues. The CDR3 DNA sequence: TGTGCCAGCAGCCAAAGGACAGGGAGGGTTTCGTCTAATGAAAAACTGTTTTTT. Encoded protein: CASSQRTGRVSSNEKLFF.

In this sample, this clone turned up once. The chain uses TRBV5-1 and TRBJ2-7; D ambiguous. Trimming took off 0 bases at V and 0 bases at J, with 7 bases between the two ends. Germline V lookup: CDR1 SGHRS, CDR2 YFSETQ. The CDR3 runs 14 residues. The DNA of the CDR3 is TGCGCCAGCAGCTTGGGCGTGAGCTCCTACGAGCAGTACTTC. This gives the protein CASSLGVSSYEQYF.

CDR3 in amino acids: CASAASMLDSDTQYF. The CDR3 DNA follows: TGTGCCAGCGCAGCCTCGATGTTGGACTCAGATACGCAGTATTTT. The chain links TRBV14 to TRBJ2-3; weak D call: TRBD2 (5 bases). The CDR3 is 15 amino acids. The germline V gene has CDR1 SGHDN and CDR2 FVKESK. The V end was cut by 8 bases, the J end by 4 bases, with 19 bases between. Full variable domain (missing parts from reference TRBV14 and TRBJ2-3): EAGVTQFPSHSVIEKGQTVTLRCDPISGHDNLYWYRRVMGKEIKFLLHFVKESKQDESGMPNNRFLAERTGGTYSTLKVQPAELEDSGVYFCASAASMLDSDTQYFGPGTRLTVL.

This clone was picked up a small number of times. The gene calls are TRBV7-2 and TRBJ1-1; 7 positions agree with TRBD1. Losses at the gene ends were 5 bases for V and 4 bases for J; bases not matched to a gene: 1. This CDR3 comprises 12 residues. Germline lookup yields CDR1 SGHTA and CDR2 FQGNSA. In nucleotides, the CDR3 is TGTGCCAGCAGCCGACAGGGCACTGAAGCTTTCTTT. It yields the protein CASSRQGTEAFF.

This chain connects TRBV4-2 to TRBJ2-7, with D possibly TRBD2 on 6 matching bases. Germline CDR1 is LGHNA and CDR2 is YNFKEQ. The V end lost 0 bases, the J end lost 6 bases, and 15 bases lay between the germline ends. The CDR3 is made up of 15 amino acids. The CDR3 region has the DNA TGTGCCAGCAGCCAAGATCAAAGACTAGTAGGCGAGCAGTACTTC. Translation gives CASSQDQRLVGEQYF.

The CDR3 protein is CASSPEWGYGYTF. CDR3 DNA sequence: TGCGCCAGCAGTCCTGAGTGGGGTTATGGCTACACCTTC. The chain recombines TRBV10-1 with TRBJ1-2; the D is unclear. Per germline, CDR1 WNHNN and CDR2 SYGVQD (reference sequence). V was cut by 5 bases and J by 5 bases, with 12 bases left in between. The CDR3 spans 13 residues.

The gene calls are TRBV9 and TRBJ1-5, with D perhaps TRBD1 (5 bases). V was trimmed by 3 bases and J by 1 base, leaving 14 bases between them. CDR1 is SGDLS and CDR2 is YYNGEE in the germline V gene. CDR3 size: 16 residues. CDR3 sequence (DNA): TGTGCCAGCAGCGCCGATATTGGGGGGAGCAATCAGCCCCAGCATTTT. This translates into CASSADIGGSNQPQHF.

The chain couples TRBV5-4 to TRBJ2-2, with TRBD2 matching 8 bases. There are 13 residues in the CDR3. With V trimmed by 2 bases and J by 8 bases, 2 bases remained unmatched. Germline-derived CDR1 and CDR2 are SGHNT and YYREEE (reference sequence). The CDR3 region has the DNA TGTGCCAGCAGCTTTAGCGGGAAGGGGGAGCTGTTTTTT. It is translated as CASSFSGKGELFF.

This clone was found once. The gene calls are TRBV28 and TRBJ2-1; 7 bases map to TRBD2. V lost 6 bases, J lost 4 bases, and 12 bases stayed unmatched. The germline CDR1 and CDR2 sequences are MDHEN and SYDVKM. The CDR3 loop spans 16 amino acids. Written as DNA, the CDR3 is TGTGCCAGCAGGGTCAACCGGGACTACCTATACAATGAGCAGTTCTTC. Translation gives CASRVNRDYLYNEQFF.

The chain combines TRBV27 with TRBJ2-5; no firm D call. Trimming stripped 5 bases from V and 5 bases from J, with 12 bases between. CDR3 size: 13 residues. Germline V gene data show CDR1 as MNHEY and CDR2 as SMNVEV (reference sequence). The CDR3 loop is CASSPQPGETQYF. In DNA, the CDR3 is TGTGCCAGCAGTCCTCAGCCCGGGGAGACCCAGTACTTC.

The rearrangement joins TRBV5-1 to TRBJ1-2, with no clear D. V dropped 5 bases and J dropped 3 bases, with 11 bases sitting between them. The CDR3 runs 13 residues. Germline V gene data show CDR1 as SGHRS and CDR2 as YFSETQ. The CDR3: CASREELYYGYTF. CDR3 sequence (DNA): TGCGCCAGCAGGGAAGAACTCTACTATGGCTACACCTTC.

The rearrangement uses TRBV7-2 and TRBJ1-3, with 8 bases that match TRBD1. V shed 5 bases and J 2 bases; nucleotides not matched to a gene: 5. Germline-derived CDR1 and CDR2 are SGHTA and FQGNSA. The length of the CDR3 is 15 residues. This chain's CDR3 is CASSRTGGAGNTIYF. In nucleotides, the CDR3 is TGTGCCAGCAGCCGTACAGGGGGGGCTGGAAACACCATATATTTT.